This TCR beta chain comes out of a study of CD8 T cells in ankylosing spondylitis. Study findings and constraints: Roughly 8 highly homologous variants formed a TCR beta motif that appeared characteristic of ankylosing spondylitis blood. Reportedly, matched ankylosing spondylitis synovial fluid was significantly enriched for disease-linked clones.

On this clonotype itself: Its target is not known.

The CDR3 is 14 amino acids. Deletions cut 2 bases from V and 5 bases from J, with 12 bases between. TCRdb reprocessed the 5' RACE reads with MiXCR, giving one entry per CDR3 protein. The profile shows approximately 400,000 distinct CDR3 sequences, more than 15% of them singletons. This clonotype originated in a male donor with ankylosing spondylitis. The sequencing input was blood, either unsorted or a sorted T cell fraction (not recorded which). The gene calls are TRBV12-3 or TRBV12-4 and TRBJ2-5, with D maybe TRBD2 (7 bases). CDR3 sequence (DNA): TGTGCCAGCAGTTTACAGGAGGGGGGGGAGACCCAGTACTTC. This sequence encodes CASSLQEGGETQYF.